A selection of T cell receptor beta chains follows, all from one sample in a study of Ad26.COV2.S vaccination and SARS-CoV-2 variants. Profiling relied on immunoSEQ multiplex PCR, and the TCRdb table lists in-frame clones only, not all of them. The sample consists of some 350,000 clones, around 83% of them appearing once. The sample consisted of peripheral blood, taken in a trial of Ad26.COV2.S vaccine versus placebo. The receptors derive from a person between 18 and 59 years old who received the Ad26.COV2.S COVID-19 vaccine or a placebo. Both conserved end residues are part of each CDR3. Each record gives: clone size, J gene, V gene, D gene, CDR3 DNA, CDR3 protein. The D gene is left open where the match is weak. Rows give clone size only sometimes, using once, few, many, or a class for an expanded clone.

clone size: .
J gene: TRBJ2-1
V gene: TRBV7-2
D gene: .
CDR3 DNA: TGTGCCAGCAGCTCGGATCGCGGCGGGTACAATGAGCAGTTCTTC
CDR3 protein: CASSSDRGGYNEQFF

clone size: .
J gene: TRBJ2-1
V gene: TRBV19
D gene: .
CDR3 DNA: TGTGCCAGTAGTATAGGCCCCGGGGGCGCAGCGGGGAATGAGCAGTTCTTC
CDR3 protein: CASSIGPGGAAGNEQFF

clone size: .
J gene: TRBJ2-1
V gene: TRBV18
D gene: TRBD1
CDR3 DNA: TGTGCCAGCTTATCCACTGCTCCGGGACAGGGGGCCAATGAGCAGTTCTTC
CDR3 protein: CASLSTAPGQGANEQFF

clone size: .
J gene: TRBJ2-5
V gene: TRBV9
D gene: TRBD2
CDR3 DNA: TGTGCCAGCAGCGAGAGACTAGCCAAGGGAGAGACCCAGTACTTC
CDR3 protein: CASSERLAKGETQYF

clone size: once
J gene: TRBJ2-1
V gene: TRBV19
D gene: .
CDR3 DNA: TGTGCCAGTAGTTTATCTTCCGCATTGGGCTCCTACAATGAGCAGTTCTTC
CDR3 protein: CASSLSSALGSYNEQFF

clone size: .
J gene: TRBJ2-2
V gene: TRBV29-1
D gene: TRBD1
CDR3 DNA: TGCAGCGTAGATGGACAGGGGAACACCGGGGAGCTGTTTTTT
CDR3 protein: CSVDGQGNTGELFF

clone size: .
J gene: TRBJ2-1
V gene: TRBV21-1
D gene: .
CDR3 DNA: TGTGCCAGCAGCAAAGCTTCGCCGGGGAGCTCCTACAATGAGCAGTTCTTC
CDR3 protein: CASSKASPGSSYNEQFF

clone size: .
J gene: TRBJ2-5
V gene: TRBV24-1
D gene: TRBD1
CDR3 DNA: TGTGCCACCAGTGCCGGGGACAGGGGGACAGAGACCCAGTACTTC
CDR3 protein: CATSAGDRGTETQYF

clone size: .
J gene: TRBJ2-3
V gene: TRBV24-1
D gene: .
CDR3 DNA: TGTGCCACCAGTGATTTGGTGTTTGCCTCCACAGATACGCAGTATTTT
CDR3 protein: CATSDLVFASTDTQYF

clone size: .
J gene: TRBJ1-5
V gene: TRBV4-3
D gene: .
CDR3 DNA: TGCGCCAGCAGCCAGGATCAATGGGGGCTCGGCAATCAGCCCCAGCATTTT
CDR3 protein: CASSQDQWGLGNQPQHF

clone size: .
J gene: TRBJ2-4
V gene: TRBV3-1/TRBV3-2
D gene: .
CDR3 DNA: TGTGCCAGCAGCAAGCTCTCCCGTATCAGGGAAGGCCCCAAAAACATTCAGTACTTC
CDR3 protein: CASSKLSRIREGPKNIQYF

clone size: few
J gene: TRBJ1-4
V gene: TRBV30
D gene: .
CDR3 DNA: TGTGCCTGGAGTGTAGGGGGGTTCGGGGAAAAACTGTTTTTT
CDR3 protein: CAWSVGGFGEKLFF

clone size: .
J gene: TRBJ1-3
V gene: TRBV5-1
D gene: TRBD1
CDR3 DNA: TGCGCCAGCAGCTTAGGGACAGGGGGTGTTGGAAACACCATATATTTT
CDR3 protein: CASSLGTGGVGNTIYF

clone size: few
J gene: TRBJ1-2
V gene: TRBV4-1
D gene: TRBD1
CDR3 DNA: TGCGCCAGCAGCCAAGATCCGACAGGGCAAGGACGCTATGGCTACACCTTC
CDR3 protein: CASSQDPTGQGRYGYTF

clone size: .
J gene: TRBJ1-1
V gene: TRBV27
D gene: .
CDR3 DNA: TGTGCCAGCAGTCCGGGACGGATGAACACTGAAGCTTTCTTT
CDR3 protein: CASSPGRMNTEAFF

clone size: few
J gene: TRBJ2-7
V gene: TRBV2
D gene: .
CDR3 DNA: TGTGCCAGCAGTGCCCACGAGCAGTACTTC
CDR3 protein: CASSAHEQYF

clone size: .
J gene: TRBJ2-7
V gene: TRBV3-1/TRBV3-2
D gene: TRBD1
CDR3 DNA: TGTGCCAGCAGCCAGCACCGGGACAGGGACTACGAGCAGTACTTC
CDR3 protein: CASSQHRDRDYEQYF

clone size: once
J gene: TRBJ2-5
V gene: TRBV5-1
D gene: TRBD1
CDR3 DNA: TGCGCCAGCAGCTCGGGACAGGCGTCGGAGACCCAGTACTTC
CDR3 protein: CASSSGQASETQYF

clone size: .
J gene: TRBJ2-7
V gene: TRBV20-1
D gene: .
CDR3 DNA: TGCAGTGCTAGTATCGCCGACCGGGACGGGCTCTACGAGCAGTACTTC
CDR3 protein: CSASIADRDGLYEQYF

clone size: .
J gene: TRBJ2-1
V gene: TRBV11-2
D gene: .
CDR3 DNA: TGTGCCAGCAGCCCTCCGAGGCCCTCCTACAATGAGCAGTTCTTC
CDR3 protein: CASSPPRPSYNEQFF

clone size: .
J gene: TRBJ2-7
V gene: TRBV27
D gene: TRBD2
CDR3 DNA: TGTGCCAGCAAGCCTAGCGGGAGCGGCGAGCAGTACTTC
CDR3 protein: CASKPSGSGEQYF

clone size: .
J gene: TRBJ2-1
V gene: TRBV3-1/TRBV3-2
D gene: .
CDR3 DNA: TGTGCCAGCAGCCAAGACGCGGCAGACCTCTACAATGAGCAGTTCTTC
CDR3 protein: CASSQDAADLYNEQFF

clone size: .
J gene: TRBJ1-6
V gene: TRBV7-6
D gene: .
CDR3 DNA: TGTGCCAGCAGCTTATCCGAAGGCCAACCCCTCCACTTT
CDR3 protein: CASSLSEGQPLHF

clone size: once
J gene: TRBJ2-5
V gene: TRBV7-2
D gene: TRBD1
CDR3 DNA: TGTGCCAGCAGCCTTGGACAGGCAAGGGAGACCCAGTACTTC
CDR3 protein: CASSLGQARETQYF

clone size: once
J gene: TRBJ2-5
V gene: TRBV7-9
D gene: .
CDR3 DNA: TGTGCCAGCAGCTTAGCGTTGAAAGAAGAGACCCAGTACTTC
CDR3 protein: CASSLALKEETQYF

clone size: few
J gene: TRBJ2-5
V gene: TRBV7-2
D gene: .
CDR3 DNA: TGTGCCAGCAGCTTAGTTTTCCGGAGCCAAGAGACCCAGTACTTC
CDR3 protein: CASSLVFRSQETQYF

clone size: .
J gene: TRBJ2-7
V gene: TRBV7-9
D gene: TRBD2
CDR3 DNA: TGTGCCAGCAGTCAAGCCGAGGGACTAGTCACCTACGAGCAGTACTTC
CDR3 protein: CASSQAEGLVTYEQYF

clone size: .
J gene: TRBJ2-7
V gene: TRBV10-1
D gene: TRBD2
CDR3 DNA: TGCGCCAGCAGTGAGTCTAGCGGGAGATCTTACGAGCAGTACTTC
CDR3 protein: CASSESSGRSYEQYF

clone size: .
J gene: TRBJ2-2
V gene: TRBV18
D gene: TRBD1
CDR3 DNA: TGTGCCAGCTCACCTACTGGACAGGGGGCCGCCGGGGAGCTGTTTTTT
CDR3 protein: CASSPTGQGAAGELFF

clone size: .
J gene: TRBJ2-3
V gene: TRBV24-1
D gene: TRBD1
CDR3 DNA: TGTGCCACCAGTGTCGCGGCTTGGGGCGAGGGGGCTGGCACAGATACGCAGTATTTT
CDR3 protein: CATSVAAWGEGAGTDTQYF

clone size: .
J gene: TRBJ1-2
V gene: TRBV5-1
D gene: TRBD1
CDR3 DNA: TGCGCCAGCAGCTCAGGGGTGGACAGGGGCTACACCTTC
CDR3 protein: CASSSGVDRGYTF

clone size: .
J gene: TRBJ2-5
V gene: TRBV7-7
D gene: .
CDR3 DNA: TGTGCCACCGCCCCGTTTGAGCTGGCTCAAGAGACCCAGTACTTC
CDR3 protein: CATAPFELAQETQYF